Following are 10 T cell receptor beta chains from one sample sequenced in a study of human T cells and chemical hapten exposure. Time point in this sample: patch test 1, 2 weeks after DPC sensitization. Treatment denoted: therapeutic diphenylcyclopropenone sensitization with weekly scalp DPC. TCRdb passed the RACE reads through MiXCR, listing each CDR3 protein once. The sample shows some 120,000 distinct CDR3 sequences, 12% of them seen only once. This specimen consisted of whole blood, obtained in connection with sensitization to the hapten diphenylcyclopropenone (DPC). Every receptor here comes from a woman aged 50 to 65 with alopecia areata. Some clones in this sample may be carry-over from other donors' samples.

There are a few counts of this clonotype. The rearrangement joins TRBV20-1 to TRBJ1-2; no firm D call. Germline V gene lookup returns CDR1 DFQATT and CDR2 SNEGSKA (reference sequence). CDR3 length: 15 residues. CDR3 amino acids: CSPQSTAESLYGYTF. CDR3 sequence (DNA): TGCAGCCCCCAAAGCACGGCTGAAAGCCTCTATGGCTACACCTTC.

This clonotype was detected only a few times. The rearrangement joins TRBV4-1 to TRBJ1-6; TRBD1 might be the D (6 bases). Trimming stripped 2 bases from V and 6 bases from J, with 20 bases between. The CDR3 has 18 amino acids. Looked up from germline, CDR1 is MGHRA and CDR2 is YSYEKL. CDR3 in DNA: TGCGCCAGCAGCCAATCACCAGAAGGGACACAAATTAATTCACCCCTCCACTTT. Amino acid sequence: CASSQSPEGTQINSPLHF.

The chain joins TRBV11-2 to TRBJ2-6; weak D call: TRBD1 (6 bases). Germline lookup yields CDR1 SGHAT and CDR2 FQNNGV. V lost 0 bases to trimming and J lost 12 bases, with 18 bases between them. There are 16 residues in the CDR3. CDR3 DNA sequence: TGTGCCAGCAGCTTAGATTCCGGGACACGGGGCCGCGTCCTGACTTTC. It yields the protein CASSLDSGTRGRVLTF.

The V and J genes are TRBV7-2 and TRBJ1-1; a possible D gene is TRBD1 (6 bases). The CDR3 has 13 amino acids. The germline CDR1 and CDR2 sequences are SGHTA and FQGNSA. Trimming stripped 4 bases from V and 6 bases from J, with 12 bases between. The CDR3 bases are TGTGCCAGCAGCTCAGGACAGAAGCCTGAAGCTTTCTTT. This sequence encodes CASSSGQKPEAFF.

Ten or more counts support this clonotype. This rearrangement joins TRBV6-5 to TRBJ2-4; D unclear. CDR3 size: 15 residues. Looked up from germline, CDR1 is MNHEY and CDR2 is SVGAGI. V lost 3 bases, J lost 3 bases, and 12 bases lay in between. CDR3 sequence reads: CASSYLIQGKNIQYF. DNA of the CDR3: TGTGCCAGCAGTTATTTGATCCAAGGCAAAAACATTCAGTACTTC.

In this sample, this clonotype turned up many times. The chain uses TRBV21-1 and TRBJ1-1; TRBD1, the D gene given by the table, was not confirmed from the DNA. TRBV21-1 is labeled a pseudogene. The CDR3 is made up of 14 amino acids. CDR3 nucleotide sequence: TGTGCCAGCAGCAAAGAGGAGTTCAGACAGTCGGCTTTCTTT. This translates into CASSKEEFRQSAFF.

The chain joins TRBV28 to TRBJ2-7; D call uncertain. Germline CDR1 and CDR2: MDHEN and SYDVKM. CDR3 length equals 14 residues. Trimming cost V 3 bases and J 4 bases, with 13 bases left between them. CDR3 nucleotide sequence: TGTGCCAGCAGTTTGCGACAAGGGAAGTACGAGCAGTACTTC. This codes for CASSLRQGKYEQYF.

This clonotype was seen ten or more times. This rearrangement joins TRBV27 to TRBJ1-1, with a weak D call TRBD1 (6 bases). Germline V lookup: CDR1 MNHEY, CDR2 SMNVEV (reference sequence). V was trimmed by 5 bases and J by 4 bases, leaving 17 bases between them. The CDR3 is made up of 15 amino acids. The CDR3 loop is CASSPRGQGSTEAFF. The DNA for the CDR3 is TGTGCCAGCAGTCCCAGGGGCCAGGGGAGCACTGAAGCTTTCTTT.

At least ten counts were recorded for this clonotype. This sequence joins TRBV6-5 and TRBJ2-5; TRBD2 might be the D (5 bases). The CDR3 consists of 16 residues. Germline CDR1 reads MNHEY; CDR2 reads SVGAGI. Between the trimmed V and J ends, which lost 6 bases and 4 bases, there was a span of 21 bases. The CDR3 nucleotides read TGTGCCAGCAGACCCCCCGGGATCCAGGTCGGAGAGACCCAGTACTTC. Translated, it gives CASRPPGIQVGETQYF.

This clonotype was seen a handful of times. This chain uses TRBV4-3 with TRBJ1-1; possible D gene TRBD1, 6 bases. Germline CDR1 and CDR2: LGHNA and YSLEER. The CDR3 totals 14 residues. Trimming removed 3 bases from V and 0 bases from J, with 8 bases in between. CDR3 DNA: TGCGCCAGCAGCCAGGGACACTTGAACACTGAAGCTTTCTTT. This gives the protein CASSQGHLNTEAFF.